This record concerns one T cell receptor (beta chain) sequence. What it binds is not known. Germline lookup yields CDR1 SGDLS and CDR2 YYNGEE. After removal of 5 bases from V and 4 bases from J, the junction contained 7 bases not matched to a gene. The CDR3 length is 15 residues. Each PCR replicate from the sorted subsets contained around 0.2 ug DNA, which is tens of thousands of T cell genomes. In the original processing: ImmunoSEQ supplied junction-only sequences lacking quality scores, so filtering was different. Data came from immunoSEQ multiplex PCR; TCRdb stores just in-frame clones and leaves some out. That table gives V, J and clone size, and the DNA gave D and trimming. The sample carries some 2,500,000 clones, 80% to 95% recorded once. These data come from a study of shared clonotypes between healthy human individuals. Across the whole study: Each donor's CD4 naive and CD4 memory cells filled three plates apiece, CD8 naive two, and CD8 memory one.

Broader study findings: Clonotype sharing among donors was thought likely to change with sequencing depth.

Sample: naive CD4+ T cells from PBMCs. Subset reported: CD45RA+ positively selected. The chain is built from TRBV9 and TRBJ1-3, with 9 bases identical to TRBD1. The source of this sequence is a man aged 18 to 30 in good health. Some clones in this sample may be carry-over from other donors' samples. CDR3 region: CASRATGGAGNTIYF. The CDR3 DNA reads TGTGCCAGCAGGGCAACAGGGGGCGCGGGAAACACCATATATTTT.